This T cell receptor beta chain was identified in a study of cytomegalovirus exposure and HLA in healthy donors. Study-wide results and caveats: What a later analysis showed was that several of the most significant clusters appeared linked to common viral pathogens. The classifier reportedly diagnosed cytomegalovirus status with high sensitivity and specificity.

Notes on this clone: Its antigen remains unidentified.

Donors were ostensibly healthy at sampling, although undocumented immune exposures were probable. Germline V gene data show CDR1 as GTSNPN and CDR2 as SVGIG (reference sequence). CDR3 length: 14 amino acids. V dropped 2 bases and J dropped 6; count of bases not matched to a gene: 4. PCR amplification relied on 60 Vbeta primers (plus 13 Jbeta primers). Original methodology: In a later analysis, of around 80 million unique beta chains, some 10 million appeared in at least two donors. TCRdb keeps only in-frame clones here, not all; method: immunoSEQ multiplex PCR. The V and J calls and clone size are taken from that table; D and trimming were inferred from the DNA. The sample yields roughly 150,000 clones, around four fifths seen once.

This chain uses TRBV30 with TRBJ2-1, with 10 bases lining up with TRBD2. This sequence was found in a woman between 18 and 29 years old in good health and CMV-seronegative. The sequencing sample was made of PBMCs. The CDR3 spells CAWSQRGGINEQFF. In DNA form, the CDR3 reads TGTGCCTGGAGTCAGCGGGGGGGTATCAATGAGCAGTTCTTC.